The subject of this entry is one T cell receptor (beta chain). Its antigen remains unidentified. These data are taken from a study of resident and recirculating memory T cells in vitiligo. On the study more broadly: Genomic DNA was extracted from whole homogenized samples, with no cell sorting. General study results and limits: No unique dominant TCR clone was found in vitiligo lesions.

Germline-derived CDR1 and CDR2 are MNHEY and SMNVEV (reference sequence). V gave up 7 bases and J gave up 4 bases, with 16 bases separating them. CDR3 size: 14 residues. Assay used: immunoSEQ multiplex PCR; TCRdb lists only in-frame clones, some missing. The sample yields 60,000 to 80,000 clones, 90% to 95% seen once. Sequencing input: blood. The receptor was isolated from a male donor with vitiligo. J is TRBJ1-1 and V is TRBV27; a weak D match, TRBD1 (5 bases). CDR3 bases: TGTGCCAGCATCCCCGGGCAGGGTGTCACTGAAGCTTTCTTT. As protein: CASIPGQGVTEAFF.